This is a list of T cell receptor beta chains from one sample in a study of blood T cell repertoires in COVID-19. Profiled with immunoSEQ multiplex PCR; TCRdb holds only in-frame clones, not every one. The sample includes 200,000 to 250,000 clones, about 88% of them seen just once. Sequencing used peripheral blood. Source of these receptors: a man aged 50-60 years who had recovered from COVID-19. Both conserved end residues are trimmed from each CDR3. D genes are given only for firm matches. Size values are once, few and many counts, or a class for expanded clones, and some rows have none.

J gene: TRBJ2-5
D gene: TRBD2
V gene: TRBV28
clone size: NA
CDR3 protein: ASSRLAGGVYGTQY

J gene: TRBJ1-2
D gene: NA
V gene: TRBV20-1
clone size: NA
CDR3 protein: SAYSVYGYT

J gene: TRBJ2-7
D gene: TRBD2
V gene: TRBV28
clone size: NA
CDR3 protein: ASPGTSGYEQY

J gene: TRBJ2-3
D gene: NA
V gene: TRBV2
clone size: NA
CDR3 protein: ASTEGPTRSADTQY

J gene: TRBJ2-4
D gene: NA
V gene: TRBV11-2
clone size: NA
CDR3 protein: ASSSSGAVAKNIQY

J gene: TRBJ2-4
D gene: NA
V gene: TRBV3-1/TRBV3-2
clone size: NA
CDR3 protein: ASSQEEGGWNIQY

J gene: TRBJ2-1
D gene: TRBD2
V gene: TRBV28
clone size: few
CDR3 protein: ALGTSGRPSYNEQF

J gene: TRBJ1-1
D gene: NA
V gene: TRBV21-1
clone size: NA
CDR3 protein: ASSKFRRTEAF

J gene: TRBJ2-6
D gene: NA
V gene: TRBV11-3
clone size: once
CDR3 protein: ASSQGGSGANVLT

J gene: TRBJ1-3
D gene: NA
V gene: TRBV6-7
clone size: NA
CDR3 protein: ASSYPNLITFPPTLSGNTIY

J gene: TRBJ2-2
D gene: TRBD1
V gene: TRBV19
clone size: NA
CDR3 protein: ASSIGQGLNTGELF

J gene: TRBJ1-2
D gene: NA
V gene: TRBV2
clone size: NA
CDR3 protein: ASRVSHSSYGYT

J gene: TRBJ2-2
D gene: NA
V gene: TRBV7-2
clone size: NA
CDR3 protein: ASSETAGGELF

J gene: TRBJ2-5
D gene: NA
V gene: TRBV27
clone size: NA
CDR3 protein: ASSLVDRQETQY

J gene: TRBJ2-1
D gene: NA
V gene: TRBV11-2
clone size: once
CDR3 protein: ASSPRGLFRDNEQF

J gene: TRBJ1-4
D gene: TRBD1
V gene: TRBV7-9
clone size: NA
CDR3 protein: ASSLGRRGPDNEKLF

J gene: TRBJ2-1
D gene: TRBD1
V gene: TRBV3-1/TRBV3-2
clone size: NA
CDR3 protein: ASSPRGTALNEQF

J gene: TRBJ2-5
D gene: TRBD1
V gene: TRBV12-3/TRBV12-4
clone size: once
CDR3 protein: ASRGQAQETQY

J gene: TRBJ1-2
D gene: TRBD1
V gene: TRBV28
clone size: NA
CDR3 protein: ASSYPGQRYNYGYT

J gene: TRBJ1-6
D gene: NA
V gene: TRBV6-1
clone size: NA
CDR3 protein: ASSEPGTYNSPLH

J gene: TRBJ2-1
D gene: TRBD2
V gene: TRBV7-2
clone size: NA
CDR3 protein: ASSTPAGDNEQF

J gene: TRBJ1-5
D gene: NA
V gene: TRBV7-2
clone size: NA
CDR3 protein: ASSLTVNQPQH

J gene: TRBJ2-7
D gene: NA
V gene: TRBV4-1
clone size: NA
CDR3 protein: ASSQETGTYEQY

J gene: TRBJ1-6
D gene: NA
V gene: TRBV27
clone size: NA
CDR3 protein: ASKLGLSYNSPLH

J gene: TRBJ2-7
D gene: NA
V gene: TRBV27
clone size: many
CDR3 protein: ASSLGAGWLREQY

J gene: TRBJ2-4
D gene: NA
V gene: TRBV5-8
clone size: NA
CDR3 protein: ASSLAEYVAKNIQY

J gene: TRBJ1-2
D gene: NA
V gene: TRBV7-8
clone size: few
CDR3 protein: ASSLMTLGGYT

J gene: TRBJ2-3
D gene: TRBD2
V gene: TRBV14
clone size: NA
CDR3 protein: ASSQEQEREGFTDTQY

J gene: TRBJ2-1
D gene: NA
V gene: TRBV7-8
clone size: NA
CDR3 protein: ASSLGRLNEQF

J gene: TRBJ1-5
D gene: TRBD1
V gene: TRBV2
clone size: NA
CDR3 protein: ASSLRDRVRNQPQH

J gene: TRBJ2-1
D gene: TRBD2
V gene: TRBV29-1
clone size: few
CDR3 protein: SVRDVYGLAGDNEQF

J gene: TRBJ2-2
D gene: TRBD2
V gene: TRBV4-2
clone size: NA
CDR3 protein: ASSQPGLAGSGYTGELF

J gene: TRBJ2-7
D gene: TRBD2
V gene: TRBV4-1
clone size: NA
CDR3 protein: ASSQDPSGGYEQY

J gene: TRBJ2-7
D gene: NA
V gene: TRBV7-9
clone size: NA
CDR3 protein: ASSLGSGSYYEQY

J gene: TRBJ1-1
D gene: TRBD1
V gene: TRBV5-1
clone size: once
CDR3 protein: ASSGRTGPIPNTEAF

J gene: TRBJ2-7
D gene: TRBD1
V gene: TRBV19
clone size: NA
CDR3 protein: ASSTQQGYEQY

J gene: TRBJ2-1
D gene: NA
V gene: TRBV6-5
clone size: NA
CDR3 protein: ASSKGYPYNEQF

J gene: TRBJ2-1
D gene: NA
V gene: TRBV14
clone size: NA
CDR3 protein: ASSRQAYNEQF

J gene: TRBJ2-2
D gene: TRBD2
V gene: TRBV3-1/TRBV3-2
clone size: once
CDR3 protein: ASSQGLAGGFTGELF

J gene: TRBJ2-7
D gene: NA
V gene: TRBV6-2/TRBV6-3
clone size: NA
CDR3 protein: ASSWSLGGGYEQY

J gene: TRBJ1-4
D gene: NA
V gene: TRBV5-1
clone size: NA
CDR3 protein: ASSSGRQVGLEKLF

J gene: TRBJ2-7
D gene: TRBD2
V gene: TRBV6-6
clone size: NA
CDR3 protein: ASSYDGRGGEQY

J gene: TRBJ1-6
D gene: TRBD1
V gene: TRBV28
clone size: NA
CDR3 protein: ASREGQYVSPLH

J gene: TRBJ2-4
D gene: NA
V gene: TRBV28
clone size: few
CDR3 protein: ASSLSRFENIQY

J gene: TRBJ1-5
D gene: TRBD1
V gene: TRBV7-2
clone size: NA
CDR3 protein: ASSGRTGDDANQPQH

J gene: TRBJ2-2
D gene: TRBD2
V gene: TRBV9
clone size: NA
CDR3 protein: ASSELAGGPGELF

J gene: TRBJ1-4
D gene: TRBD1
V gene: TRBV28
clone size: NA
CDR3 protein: ASSPVRGTGKEKLF

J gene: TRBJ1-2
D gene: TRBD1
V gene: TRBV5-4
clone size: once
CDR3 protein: ASSTGTGPLGYT

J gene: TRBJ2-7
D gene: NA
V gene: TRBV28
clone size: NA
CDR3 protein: ASSTGTPSDEQY

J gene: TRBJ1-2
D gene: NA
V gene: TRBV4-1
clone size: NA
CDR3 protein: ASSLTGPKNYGYT

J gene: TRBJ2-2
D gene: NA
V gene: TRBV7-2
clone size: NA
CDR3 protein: ASSSSRRGELF

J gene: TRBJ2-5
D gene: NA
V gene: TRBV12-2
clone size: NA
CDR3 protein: ASRLRQGQETQY

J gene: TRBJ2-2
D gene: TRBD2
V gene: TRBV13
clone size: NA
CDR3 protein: ASSRGLAANTGELF

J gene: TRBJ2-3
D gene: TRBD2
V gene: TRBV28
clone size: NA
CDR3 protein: ASRAGLAPADTQY

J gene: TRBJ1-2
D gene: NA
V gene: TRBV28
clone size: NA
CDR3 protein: ASSLRGRVDGYT

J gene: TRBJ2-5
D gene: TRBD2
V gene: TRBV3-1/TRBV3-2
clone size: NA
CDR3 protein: ASSQGPGGKETQY

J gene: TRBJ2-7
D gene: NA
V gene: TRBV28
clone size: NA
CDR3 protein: ASSLVGSGGAYEQY

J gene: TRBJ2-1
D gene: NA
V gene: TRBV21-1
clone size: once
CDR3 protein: ASSRRDSETVKVSGEQF

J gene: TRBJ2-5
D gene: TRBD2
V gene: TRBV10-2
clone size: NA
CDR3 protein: ASSESGRDQETQY